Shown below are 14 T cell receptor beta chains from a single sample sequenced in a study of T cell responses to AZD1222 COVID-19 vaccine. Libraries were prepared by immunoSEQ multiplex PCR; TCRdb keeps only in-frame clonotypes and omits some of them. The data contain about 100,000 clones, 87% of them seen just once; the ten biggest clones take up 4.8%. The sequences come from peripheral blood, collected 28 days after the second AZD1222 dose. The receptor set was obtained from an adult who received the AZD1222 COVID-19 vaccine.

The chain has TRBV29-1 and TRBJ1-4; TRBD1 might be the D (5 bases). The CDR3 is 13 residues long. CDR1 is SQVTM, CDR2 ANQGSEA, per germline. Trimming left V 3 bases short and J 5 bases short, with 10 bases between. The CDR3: CSVDTGRNEKLFF. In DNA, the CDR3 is TGCAGCGTTGATACAGGACGAAATGAAAAACTGTTTTTT.

CDR3 nucleotide sequence: TGTGCCAGTAGTATCGGACAGGCTGGAAACACCATATATTTT. Its translation: CASSIGQAGNTIYF. V and J are TRBV19 and TRBJ1-3; the match to TRBD1 covers 7 bases. This CDR3 spans 14 amino acids. Germline CDR1 and CDR2: LNHDA and SQIVND (reference sequence). Trimming took 3 bases from V and 2 from J; bases not matched to a gene: 1. Full variable domain (rest looked up from reference TRBV19 and TRBJ1-3): DGGITQSPKYLFRKEGQNVTLSCEQNLNHDAMYWYRQDPGQGLRLIYYSQIVNDFQKGDIAEGYSVSREKKESFPLTVTSAQKNPTAFYLCASSIGQAGNTIYFGEGSWLTVV.

CDR3 sequence: CASSLSGLGSPLHF. The CDR3 bases are TGCGCCAGCAGCTTGTCAGGGTTAGGTTCACCCCTCCACTTT. The rearrangement joins TRBV5-1 to TRBJ1-6; D may be TRBD1 (5 bases). The germline gives CDR1 SGHRS, CDR2 YFSETQ. This CDR3 spans 14 amino acids. The V end lost 1 base, the J end lost 9 bases, and 11 bases lay between the germline ends.

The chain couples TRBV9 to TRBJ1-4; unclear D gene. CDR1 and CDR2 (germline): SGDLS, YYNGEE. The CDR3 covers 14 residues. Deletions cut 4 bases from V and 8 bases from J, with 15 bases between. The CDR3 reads CASSPIPVGEKLFF. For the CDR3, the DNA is TGTGCCAGCAGCCCCATCCCCGTAGGAGAAAAACTGTTTTTT.

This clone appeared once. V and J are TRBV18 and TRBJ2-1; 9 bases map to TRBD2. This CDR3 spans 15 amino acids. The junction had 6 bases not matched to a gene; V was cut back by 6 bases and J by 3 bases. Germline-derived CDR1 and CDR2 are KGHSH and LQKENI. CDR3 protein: CASSFGLASYNEQFF. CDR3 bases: TGTGCCAGCTCCTTTGGACTAGCGAGCTACAATGAGCAGTTCTTC.

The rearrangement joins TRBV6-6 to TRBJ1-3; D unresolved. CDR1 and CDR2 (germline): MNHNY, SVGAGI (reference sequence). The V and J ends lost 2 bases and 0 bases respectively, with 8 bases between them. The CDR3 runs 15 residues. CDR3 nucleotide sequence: TGTGCCAGCAGTTACGGGCGGACCTCTGGAAACACCATATATTTT. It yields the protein CASSYGRTSGNTIYF.

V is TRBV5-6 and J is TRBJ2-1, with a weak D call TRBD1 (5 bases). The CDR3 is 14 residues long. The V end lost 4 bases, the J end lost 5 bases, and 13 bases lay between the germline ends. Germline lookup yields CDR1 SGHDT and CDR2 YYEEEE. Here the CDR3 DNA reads TGTGCCAGCAGCCTGCCTACGACAGACAATGAGCAGTTCTTC. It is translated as CASSLPTTDNEQFF.

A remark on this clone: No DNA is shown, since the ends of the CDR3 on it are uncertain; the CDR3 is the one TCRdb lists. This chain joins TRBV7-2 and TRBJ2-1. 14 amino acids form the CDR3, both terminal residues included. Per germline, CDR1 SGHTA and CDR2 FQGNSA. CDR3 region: CASSRAGQYNEQFF.

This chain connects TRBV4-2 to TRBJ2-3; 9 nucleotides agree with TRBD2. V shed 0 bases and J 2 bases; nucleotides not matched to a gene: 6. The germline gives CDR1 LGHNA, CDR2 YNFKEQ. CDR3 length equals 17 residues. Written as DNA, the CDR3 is TGTGCCAGCAGCCAAGAGTTGGTAGCGGGGGTCACAGATACGCAGTATTTT. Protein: CASSQELVAGVTDTQYF.

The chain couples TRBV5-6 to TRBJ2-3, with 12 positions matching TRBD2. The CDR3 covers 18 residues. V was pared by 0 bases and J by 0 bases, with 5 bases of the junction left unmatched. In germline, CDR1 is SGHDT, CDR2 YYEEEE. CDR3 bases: TGTGCCAGCAGCTTGGGTACTAGCGGGGGGACTAGCACAGATACGCAGTATTTT. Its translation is CASSLGTSGGTSTDTQYF.

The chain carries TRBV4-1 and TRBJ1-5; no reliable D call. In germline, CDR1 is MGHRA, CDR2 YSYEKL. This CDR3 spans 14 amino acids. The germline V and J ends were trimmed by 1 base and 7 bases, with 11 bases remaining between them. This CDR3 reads CASSQVLTLQPQHF. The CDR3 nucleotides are TGCGCCAGCAGCCAAGTTCTGACTCTCCAGCCCCAGCATTTT.

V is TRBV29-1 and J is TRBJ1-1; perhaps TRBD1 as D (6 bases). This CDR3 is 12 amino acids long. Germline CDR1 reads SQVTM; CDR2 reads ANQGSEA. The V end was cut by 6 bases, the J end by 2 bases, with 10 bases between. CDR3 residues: CSVRDTNTEAFF. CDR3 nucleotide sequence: TGCAGCGTACGGGACACCAACACTGAAGCTTTCTTT.

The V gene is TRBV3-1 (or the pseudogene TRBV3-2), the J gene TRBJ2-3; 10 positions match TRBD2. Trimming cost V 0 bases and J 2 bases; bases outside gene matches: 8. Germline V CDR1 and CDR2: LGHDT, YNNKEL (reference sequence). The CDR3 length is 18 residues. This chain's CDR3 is CASSQEWLAGADTDTQYF. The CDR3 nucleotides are TGTGCCAGCAGCCAAGAATGGCTAGCGGGGGCGGACACAGATACGCAGTATTTT.

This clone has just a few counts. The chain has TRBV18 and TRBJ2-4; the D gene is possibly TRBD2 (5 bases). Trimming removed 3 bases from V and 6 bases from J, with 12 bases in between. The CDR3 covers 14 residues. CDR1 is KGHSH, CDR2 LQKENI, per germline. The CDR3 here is CASSPTPEGNIQYF. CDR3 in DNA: TGTGCCAGCTCACCCACACCAGAGGGAAACATTCAGTACTTC.